Sequencing of this T cell receptor (beta chain) was carried out in a study of shared clonotypes between healthy human individuals. This table comes from immunoSEQ multiplex PCR, and its TCRdb copy is limited to in-frame clones, with some not included. The sample records approximately 1.5 million clones, around 98.5% being singletons. Sequenced input: naive CD4+ T cells sorted from blood. Subset meaning: CD45RA+ positively selected. This clonotype was obtained from a man aged 25 to 40 in good health.

This chain's CDR3 is CASSFLPDREADTQYF. CDR3 nucleotide sequence: TGTGCCAGCAGCTTCCTCCCAGACAGGGAGGCAGATACGCAGTATTTT. J is TRBJ2-3 and V is TRBV7-8; tentative D call: TRBD1 (7 bases). Germline loops: CDR1 SGHVS, CDR2 FQNEAQ. The CDR3 contains 16 residues. V was pared by 3 bases and J by 4 bases, with 17 bases between. The full variable domain, with the rest looked up from reference TRBV7-8 and TRBJ2-3, is GAGVSQSPRYKVAKRGQDVALRCDPISGHVSLFWYQQALGQGPEFLTYFQNEAQLDKSGLPSDRFFAERPEGSVSTLKIQRTQQEDSAVYLCASSFLPDREADTQYFGPGTRLTVL.